This entry is about one TCR beta chain. Its matching antigen is unknown. Allogeneic regulatory or mature dendritic cells were co-cultured for 5 days with CFSE-labeled sorted T cells at 1:10. Method: immunoSEQ multiplex PCR; TCRdb's copy keeps in-frame clones and lacks some. This sample has about 21,000 clones, with over 75% found just once. Germline lookup yields CDR1 MNHNY and CDR2 SVGAGI (reference sequence). The CDR3 covers 14 residues. Deletions cut 2 bases from V and 0 bases from J, with 6 bases between. The data belong to a study of regulatory dendritic cells for organ transplantation. Study at large: Regulatory dendritic cells came from monocytes given vitamin D3 and IL-10.

Study results and limitations: Memory CD8+ clonal expansion seemed more limited with regulatory than mature dendritic cells. The authors noted considerable between-person heterogeneity in alloreactive memory CD8+ cells. Memory CD8+ T cells were the most oligoclonal; naive cells were highly diverse.

Source material: naive CD4+ T cells from blood cultured with regulatory dendritic cells. The subset denotes: CD45RA+ naive T cells. This clonotype was obtained from a human donor in good health. The rearrangement links TRBV6-6 to TRBJ2-3; perhaps D is TRBD1 or TRBD2 (5 bases each). The CDR3 DNA is TGTGCCAGCAGTTACCGGGACAGCACAGATACGCAGTATTTT. This encodes CASSYRDSTDTQYF.